The 14 T cell receptor beta chains below come from one sample, sequenced in a study of neurological immune-mediated disorders. TCRdb reanalysed the 5' RACE reads using MiXCR and keeps one entry per CDR3 protein. Among 27,000 or so distinct CDR3 sequences listed, 15% were seen once. The sequencing input was PBMCs. The source of these receptors is a man aged 70-80 years in good health.

This clonotype has at least ten counts. This chain joins TRBV28 and TRBJ2-1, with 7 bases lining up with TRBD1. The CDR3 spans 16 residues. CDR1 and CDR2 (germline): MDHEN, SYDVKM. The ends lost 4 bases at V and 7 bases at J; junction bases unmatched: 13. CDR3 loop: CASSSPQGKTVNEQFF. DNA for the CDR3: TGTGCCAGCAGTTCCCCACAGGGGAAGACGGTAAATGAGCAGTTCTTC.

This clonotype occurred many times. The J gene is TRBJ2-7, the V gene TRBV28, with a tentative D call TRBD1 (5 bases). The germline V and J ends were trimmed by 3 bases and 3 bases, with 9 bases remaining between them. CDR1 MDHEN and CDR2 SYDVKM come from the germline V gene. CDR3 length equals 13 residues. The CDR3 nucleotides read TGTGCCAGCAGTTTTGAAGGGGTCTACGAGCAGTACTTC. This sequence encodes CASSFEGVYEQYF.

This clonotype was detected many times. The gene calls are TRBV9 and TRBJ2-7; the D gene is possibly TRBD2 (6 bases). V was clipped by 0 bases and J by 7 bases, with 14 bases between them. CDR1 is SGDLS, CDR2 YYNGEE, per germline. The CDR3 contains 14 residues. The CDR3 DNA follows: TGTGCCAGCAGCGTAGCTGGGACCGGAGGGGAGCAGTACTTC. The encoded protein is CASSVAGTGGEQYF.

This clonotype was seen ten or more times. The V call is TRBV4-2, the J call TRBJ1-4; tentative D call: TRBD1 (6 bases). The V end lost 6 bases, the J end lost 3 bases, and 11 bases lay between the germline ends. CDR3 size: 14 residues. Per germline, CDR1 LGHNA and CDR2 YNFKEQ. The CDR3 DNA follows: TGTGCCAGCAGTGTCCAGGGGCCTAATGAAAAACTGTTTTTT. Translation gives CASSVQGPNEKLFF.

There are many counts of this clonotype. The chain has TRBV7-2 and TRBJ1-2; TRBD1 agrees at 8 bases. CDR3 length: 15 residues. The V gene end was trimmed by 3 bases and the J gene end by 3 bases; junction bases not matched to a gene: 6. Looked up from germline, CDR1 is SGHTA and CDR2 is FQGNSA. CDR3 coding DNA: TGTGCCAGCAGCTTGGGGAAGACAGGGGACTATGGCTACACCTTC. Its protein is CASSLGKTGDYGYTF.

The CDR3 loop reads CASSLGGKGQETQYF. DNA of the CDR3: TGTGCCAGCAGCTTAGGAGGGAAGGGTCAAGAGACCCAGTACTTC. The V and J genes are TRBV7-2 and TRBJ2-5; D is possibly TRBD2 (5 bases). Deletions cut 1 base from V and 2 bases from J, with 11 bases between. Germline V gene sequence: CDR1 SGHTA, CDR2 FQGNSA. The CDR3 runs 15 residues. The complete variable domain, with remaining parts taken from reference TRBV7-2 and TRBJ2-5, reads GAGVSQSPSNKVTEKGKDVELRCDPISGHTALYWYRQSLGQGLEFLIYFQGNSAPDKSGLPSDRFSAERTGGSVSTLTIQRTQQEDSAVYLCASSLGGKGQETQYFGPGTRLLVL.

V gene TRBV19 combines with J gene TRBJ2-1, with D tentatively TRBD1 (6 bases). The CDR3 consists of 15 residues. The germline V gene has CDR1 LNHDA and CDR2 SQIVND (reference sequence). V dropped 1 base and J dropped 6 bases, with 13 bases sitting between them. The CDR3: CASSIVQGGGNEQFF. CDR3 coding DNA: TGTGCCAGTAGTATAGTACAGGGCGGTGGCAATGAGCAGTTCTTC.

This clonotype was counted at least ten times. This chain joins TRBV5-1 and TRBJ2-6, with 10 bases identical to TRBD1. Germline-derived CDR1 and CDR2 are SGHRS and YFSETQ. The CDR3 contains 17 residues. The V and J ends lost 1 base and 2 bases, in that order; junction bases with no gene match: 3. The CDR3 nucleotides are TGCGCCAGCAGCTTGATAGGGACAGGGGCTGGGGCCAACGTCCTGACTTTC. Its translation is CASSLIGTGAGANVLTF. Looking up the rest from reference TRBV5-1 and TRBJ2-6 gives the full variable domain: KAGVTQTPRYLIKTRGQQVTLSCSPISGHRSVSWYQQTPGQGLQFLFEYFSETQRNKGNFPGRFSGRQFSNSRSEMNVSTLELGDSALYLCASSLIGTGAGANVLTFGAGSRLTVL.

This clonotype was recorded at least ten times. The chain is built from TRBV6-1 and TRBJ2-3; D is possibly TRBD2 (5 bases). V was cut by 4 bases and J by 0 bases, with 14 bases left in between. The CDR3 has 16 amino acids. Germline V gives CDR1 MNHNS, CDR2 SASEGT. CDR3: CASSAGLIASTDTQYF. In DNA form, the CDR3 reads TGTGCCAGCAGTGCCGGACTGATTGCTAGCACAGATACGCAGTATTTT.

The V call is TRBV5-1, the J call TRBJ2-7, with no clear D. From germline, CDR1 is SGHRS and CDR2 YFSETQ. This CDR3 has 13 amino acids. V was cut by 2 bases and J by 9 bases, with 15 bases left in between. CDR3 residues: CASSFGGPWGQYF. The CDR3 DNA follows: TGCGCCAGCAGCTTTGGCGGACCGTGGGGGCAGTACTTC.

This clonotype was seen ten or more times. The chain has TRBV7-2 and TRBJ1-3, with TRBD1 as a possible D gene (6 bases). This CDR3 region has 15 residues. V lost 1 base and J 3 bases, leaving 10 bases between the germline ends. Germline CDR1 SGHTA, CDR2 FQGNSA. The CDR3 here is CASSLVVDSGNTIYF. For the CDR3, the DNA is TGTGCCAGCAGCTTAGTGGTGGACAGTGGAAACACCATATATTTT.

In this sample, this clonotype turned up many times. The V and J genes are TRBV9 and TRBJ1-5, with D perhaps matching TRBD1 (5 bases). Germline V gives CDR1 SGDLS, CDR2 YYNGEE. The CDR3 is 17 amino acids. Trimming cost V 4 bases and J 3 bases, with 20 bases left between them. CDR3 sequence (DNA): TGTGCCAGCAGCCCCCATCCAGGGAGTAATGTCAATCAGCCCCAGCATTTT. Encoded protein: CASSPHPGSNVNQPQHF.

There are many counts of this clonotype. This chain uses TRBV19 with TRBJ2-7, with TRBD1 matching 7 bases. Looked up from germline, CDR1 is LNHDA and CDR2 is SQIVND (reference sequence). The CDR3 is 15 residues long. Losses at the gene ends were 5 bases for V and 1 base for J; bases not matched to a gene: 8. The CDR3 reads CASSWDSSLSYEQYF. The CDR3 DNA is TGTGCCAGTAGTTGGGACAGTAGCCTTTCCTACGAGCAGTACTTC.

The V and J genes are TRBV20-1 and TRBJ2-1, with 11 bases lining up with TRBD2. The assigned J gene may be wrong: the sequence end matches TRBJ2-7 better. This CDR3 region has 16 residues. CDR1 DFQATT and CDR2 SNEGSKA come from the germline V gene (reference sequence). CDR3 in DNA: TGCAGTGCTAGAACACTAGCGGGAGAGCGGATTGGTGAGCAGTACTTC. Translation gives CSARTLAGERIGEQYF.